The entry below describes one T cell receptor beta chain. Subsets obtained from CD4+ cells comprised CD45RA+ naive and CD45RA-negative memory cells. The assay was immunoSEQ multiplex PCR, and TCRdb's table has in-frame clones only and misses some. The profile shows about 1 million clones, approximately 76% of them singletons. These data originate in a study of shared clonotypes between healthy human individuals. Germline CDR1 SGHAT, CDR2 FQNNGV. The CDR3 has 17 residues. The J segment lost 9 bases and the V segment lost 5 bases, leaving 16 bases of the junction unmatched. The source is a man younger than 35 in good health. The sequenced material came from memory CD4+ T cells sorted from blood. The subset here: CD45RA-negative fraction. The chain links TRBV11-2 to TRBJ1-6; 7 bases align to TRBD1. The CDR3 region has the DNA TGTGCCAGCAGCCTAGGGGCCTCAACAGGGGAGGGTTCACCCCTCCACTTT. Translated, it gives CASSLGASTGEGSPLHF.